The TCR beta chain described here comes from a study of T-cell reconstitution after alpha-beta-depleted transplantation in children. This clonotype appeared once. Unique molecular identifiers featured in how the TCRbeta library was prepared. TCRdb analysed the PCR reads with MiXCR anew, one entry per CDR3 protein. Of hundreds of thousands of distinct CDR3 sequences detected, approximately 17% appear once; the ten largest clones hold 1.1%. The sequence derives from a human donor who donated a stem cell graft to a child with acute myeloid leukemia. Source: PBMCs from the stem cell graft donor, taken from the stem cell graft.

CDR3 amino acids: CSGQGRTGELFF. CDR3 nucleotides: TGCAGCGGACAGGGGAGGACCGGGGAGCTGTTTTTT. V is TRBV29-1 and J is TRBJ2-2, with 8 bases lining up with TRBD1. Trimming at V came to 7 bases and at J to 5 bases, leaving 3 bases not matched to a gene. This CDR3 has 12 amino acids. Germline V CDR1 and CDR2: SQVTM, ANQGSEA.